These 10 T cell receptor beta chains share one sample of origin, sequenced in a study of blood T cell repertoires in COVID-19. The repertoire was sequenced with immunoSEQ multiplex PCR; TCRdb's copy has only in-frame clones and lacks some. Of roughly 120,000 clones listed, nearly 90% were seen once; the top ten hold about 4%. The sample taken for sequencing was peripheral blood. Receptors were obtained from an older woman with COVID-19, enrolled during active disease.

V is TRBV18 and J is TRBJ2-7, with a weak D call TRBD1 (6 bases). This CDR3 is 12 amino acids long. Trimming pared 2 bases from V and 5 bases from J, leaving 7 bases between. The germline CDR1 and CDR2 sequences are KGHSH and LQKENI. CDR3 nucleotides: TGTGCCAGCTCACCAAGGACAGACGAGCAGTACTTC. It codes for CASSPRTDEQYF.

The rearrangement joins TRBV7-8 to TRBJ2-2, with D perhaps TRBD1 (5 bases). The V and J ends lost 1 base and 1 base respectively, with 13 bases between them. The CDR3 contains 17 residues. CDR1 SGHVS and CDR2 FQNEAQ come from the germline V gene. The CDR3 DNA is TGTGCCAGCAGCTTAGGATACAGGCTCGGGAACACCGGGGAGCTGTTTTTT. Residues: CASSLGYRLGNTGELFF.

The rearrangement uses TRBV4-2 and TRBJ1-2; the match to TRBD1 covers 8 bases. This CDR3 contains 16 residues. CDR1 is LGHNA, CDR2 YNFKEQ, per germline. The V and J ends lost 3 bases and 8 bases, in that order; junction bases with no gene match: 14. The CDR3 DNA follows: TGTGCCAGCAGCCAGGGGGGACAGGCACCTCCATCCGGCTACACCTTC. Translated: CASSQGGQAPPSGYTF.

The V call is TRBV5-1, the J call TRBJ2-1; a weak D match, TRBD2 (5 bases). Germline CDR1 SGHRS, CDR2 YFSETQ. The germline V and J ends were trimmed by 0 bases and 3 bases, with 7 bases remaining between them. CDR3 length equals 14 residues. The chain's CDR3 is CASSLAGIYNEQFF. Written as DNA, the CDR3 is TGCGCCAGCAGCTTGGCGGGGATCTACAATGAGCAGTTCTTC.

V gene TRBV30 combines with J gene TRBJ1-2; 9 bases are a match to TRBD1. Trimming took 4 bases from V and 6 from J; bases not matched to a gene: 3. This CDR3 comprises 12 residues. Germline V gives CDR1 GTSNPN, CDR2 SVGIG (reference sequence). CDR3 loop: CAWKTGGDGYTF. Here the CDR3 DNA reads TGTGCCTGGAAGACAGGGGGGGATGGCTACACCTTC.

This rearrangement joins TRBV7-2 to TRBJ2-7; 9 bases agree with TRBD1. Unmatched junction bases numbered 5, after V lost 1 base and J lost 4 bases. Germline V gene sequence: CDR1 SGHTA, CDR2 FQGNSA. The CDR3 covers 15 residues. Here the CDR3 DNA reads TGTGCCAGCAGCTTAGGGGACAGGGTGGGTTACGAGCAGTACTTC. This encodes CASSLGDRVGYEQYF.

The chain is built from TRBV7-9 and TRBJ2-7; the match to TRBD2 covers 9 bases. The CDR3 contains 14 residues. Germline trimming cut 6 bases from V and 0 bases from J; bases unmatched to any gene: 3. Per the germline V gene, CDR1 is SEHNR and CDR2 is FQNEAQ (reference sequence). The CDR3 region has the DNA TGTGCCAGCAGTTGGCGGGGGGGCTCCTACGAGCAGTACTTC. Encoded protein: CASSWRGGSYEQYF.

The gene calls are TRBV7-9 and TRBJ2-5, with a weak D call TRBD1 (6 bases). Trimming pared 5 bases from V and 0 bases from J, leaving 10 bases between. CDR3 length equals 14 residues. Germline CDR1 and CDR2: SEHNR and FQNEAQ (reference sequence). The CDR3 DNA follows: TGTGCCAGCAGCACTTGGACAGACCAAGAGACCCAGTACTTC. It codes for CASSTWTDQETQYF.

On this clone: One junction end does not reproduce the germline sequence, and a read error may be involved. The chain combines TRBV7-7 with TRBJ2-5, with 8 bases lining up with TRBD1. The CDR3 is made up of 14 amino acids. From germline, CDR1 is SSHAT and CDR2 FNYEAQ (reference sequence). DNA of the CDR3: TGTGCTAGCAGCCAAACAGGGGGCCAAGAGACCCAGTACTTC. Translation gives CASSQTGGQETQYF.

This chain uses TRBV4-3 with TRBJ1-4; TRBD1 aligns across 9 bases. The CDR3 sequence is 13 residues long. CDR1 is LGHNA and CDR2 is YSLEER in the germline V gene. Trimming cost V 8 bases and J 2 bases; bases outside gene matches: 0. CDR3 amino acids: CASGTGTNEKLFF. CDR3 nucleotide sequence: TGCGCCAGCGGGACAGGGACTAATGAAAAACTGTTTTTT.